The clone carrying this T cell receptor beta chain was detected only a few times. What it binds is unknown. The data were obtained in a study of T cell repertoires in aging, cancer and after chemotherapy. Study summary: Six age groups, ranging from 30 or younger to 70 or older, included the donors.

TRB rearrangements spanning V, D and J were amplified using mixed TRB-A/B primers. In TCRdb, the multiplex PCR reads were re-called with MiXCR into one record per CDR3 protein. The data hold about 8,700 distinct CDR3 sequences, with more than 25% observed a single time. The CDR3 contains 15 residues. Trimming cost V 2 bases and J 4 bases, with 11 bases left between them. Amplification of TCR beta used genomic DNA extracted from peripheral blood. Findings and limits, study-wide: Immunological memory after chemotherapy cannot be judged from the repertoire data. Median generation probability rose over the chemotherapy interval in each cancer cohort, suggesting rebound thymic output. Age-matched healthy donors had significantly more diverse, less clonal blood TCR repertoires than untreated cancer patients.

This sequence originates from a human donor in good health. V and J are TRBV12-3 or TRBV12-4 and TRBJ1-4; D is ambiguous. Sequenced sample: blood. The CDR3 loop is CASSLWYSDNEKLFF. As DNA, the CDR3 is TGTGCCAGCAGTTTATGGTACAGCGATAATGAAAAACTGTTTTTT.